A single sample gave rise to the 4 T cell receptor beta chains below, sequenced in a study of T cells after yellow fever vaccination. A single record per CDR3 protein comes from TCRdb applying MiXCR to the 5' RACE reads. The sample holds hundreds of thousands of distinct CDR3 sequences, around an eighth seen once. The source material was PBMCs, sampled on the day of the yellow fever booster vaccination. Every receptor here comes from a man aged 25 to 45 who received the YFV17D yellow fever vaccine.

This sequence joins TRBV21-1 and TRBJ2-2; no DNA check was done on the table's D call, TRBD2. TRBV21-1 is listed as a pseudogene. The CDR3 is made up of 18 amino acids. This CDR3 is CASSAPPSGGINTGELFF. In DNA, the CDR3 is TGTGCCAGCAGCGCTCCTCCAAGCGGAGGGATTAACACCGGGGAGCTGTTTTTT.

This clonotype was observed a handful of times. The V gene is TRBV20-1, the J gene TRBJ2-4; D ambiguous. The germline V gene has CDR1 DFQATT and CDR2 SNEGSKA (reference sequence). Trimming removed 6 bases at V and 1 base at J, with 10 bases between. This CDR3 region has 13 residues. The CDR3: CSAPTEAKNIQYF. The DNA for the CDR3 is TGCAGTGCCCCTACAGAGGCCAAAAACATTCAGTACTTC.

This clonotype was seen a few times. The V and J genes are TRBV6-1 and TRBJ2-1; 13 bases match TRBD2. The junction had 6 bases not matched to a gene; V was cut back by 6 bases and J by 4 bases. This CDR3 contains 16 residues. Germline V gene lookup returns CDR1 MNHNS and CDR2 SASEGT. The DNA of the CDR3 is TGTGCCAGCAGCGGAAGGGGACTAGCGGGGTACAATGAGCAGTTCTTC. It translates to CASSGRGLAGYNEQFF.

The gene calls are TRBV20-1 and TRBJ2-7; the match to TRBD2 covers 7 bases. V lost 2 bases and J lost 2; bases outside the gene matches: 6. CDR1 DFQATT and CDR2 SNEGSKA come from the germline V gene (reference sequence). The CDR3 covers 14 residues. This CDR3 is CSARSLAVPYEQYF. In nucleotides, the CDR3 is TGCAGTGCTAGATCCCTAGCGGTGCCCTACGAGCAGTACTTC.